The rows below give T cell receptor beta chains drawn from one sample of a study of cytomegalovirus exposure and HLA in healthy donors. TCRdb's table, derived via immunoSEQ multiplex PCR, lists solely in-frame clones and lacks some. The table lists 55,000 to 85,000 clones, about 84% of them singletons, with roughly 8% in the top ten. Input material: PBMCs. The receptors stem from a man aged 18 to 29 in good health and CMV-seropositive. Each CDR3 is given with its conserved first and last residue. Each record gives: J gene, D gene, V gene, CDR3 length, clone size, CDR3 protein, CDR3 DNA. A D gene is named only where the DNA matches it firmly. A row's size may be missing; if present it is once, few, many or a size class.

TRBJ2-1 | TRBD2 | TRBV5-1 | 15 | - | CASSPGLAGGNEQFF | TGCGCCAGCAGCCCGGGACTAGCGGGAGGGAATGAGCAGTTCTTC
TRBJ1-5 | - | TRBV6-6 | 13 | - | CASSYPGDQPQHF | TGTGCCAGCAGTTACCCGGGTGATCAGCCCCAGCATTTT
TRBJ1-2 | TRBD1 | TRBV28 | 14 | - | CASSFRTGVYGYTF | TGTGCCAGCAGTTTCCGGACAGGGGTCTATGGCTACACCTTC
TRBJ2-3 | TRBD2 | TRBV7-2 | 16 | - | CASSTSGTSGSDTQYF | TGTGCCAGCAGCACGTCCGGGACTAGCGGTTCAGATACGCAGTATTTT
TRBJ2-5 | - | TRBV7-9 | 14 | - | CASSLVNSQETQYF | TGTGCCAGCAGCTTAGTTAATTCCCAAGAGACCCAGTACTTC
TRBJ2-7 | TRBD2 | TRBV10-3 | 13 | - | CAIYSGRDYEQYF | TGTGCCATCTATAGCGGGAGGGACTACGAGCAGTACTTC
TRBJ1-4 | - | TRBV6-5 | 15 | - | CAIRTGGTTNEKLFF | TGTGCCATACGAACCGGGGGAACAACTAATGAAAAACTGTTTTTT
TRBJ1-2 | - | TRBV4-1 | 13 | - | CASSQGAHYGYTF | TGCGCCAGCAGCCAAGGGGCACACTATGGCTACACCTTC
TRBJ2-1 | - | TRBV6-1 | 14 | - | CASNPAGAYNEQFF | TGTGCCAGCAACCCCGCCGGGGCCTACAATGAGCAGTTCTTC
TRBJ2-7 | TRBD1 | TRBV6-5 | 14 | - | CASSWGQGYYEQYF | TGTGCCAGCAGCTGGGGACAGGGGTACTACGAGCAGTACTTC
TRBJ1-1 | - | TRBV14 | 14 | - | CASSRVGRPTEAFF | TGTGCCAGCAGCCGGGTGGGCCGGCCCACTGAAGCTTTCTTT
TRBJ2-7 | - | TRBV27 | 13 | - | CASSLYREDEQYF | TGTGCCAGCAGTTTATATCGCGAGGACGAGCAGTACTTC
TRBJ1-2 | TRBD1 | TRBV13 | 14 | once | CASSLLGGAYGYTF | TGTGCCAGCAGCTTACTAGGGGGCGCGTATGGCTACACCTTC
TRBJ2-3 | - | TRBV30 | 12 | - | CAWSVLADTQYF | TGTGCCTGGAGTGTATTAGCAGATACGCAGTATTTT
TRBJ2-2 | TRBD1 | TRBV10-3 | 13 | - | CASGQGDTGELFF | TGTGCCTCGGGACAGGGGGACACCGGGGAGCTGTTTTTT
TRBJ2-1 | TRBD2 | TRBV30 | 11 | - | CAWSLADEQFF | TGTGCCTGGTCGCTAGCGGATGAGCAGTTCTTC
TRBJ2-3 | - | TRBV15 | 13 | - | CATSVGATDTQYF | TGTGCCACCAGCGTTGGAGCCACAGATACGCAGTATTTT
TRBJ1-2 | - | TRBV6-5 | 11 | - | CASSRGTLRSF | TGTGCCAGCAGTCGAGGGACTCTCAGGAGCTTC
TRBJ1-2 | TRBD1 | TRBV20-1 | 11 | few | CSVWTGSVSTF | TGCAGTGTTTGGACAGGGTCGGTGAGCACCTTC
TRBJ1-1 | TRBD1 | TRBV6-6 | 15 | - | CASSTGQGAGTEAFF | TGTGCCAGCAGTACGGGACAGGGGGCTGGAACTGAAGCTTTCTTT
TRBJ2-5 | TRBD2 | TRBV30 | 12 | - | CALGLRRETQYF | TGTGCCTTGGGACTACGCCGAGAGACCCAGTACTTC
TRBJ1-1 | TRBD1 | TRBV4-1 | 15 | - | CASSPGGTGGSEAFF | TGCGCCAGCAGCCCGGGCGGGACAGGGGGCTCTGAAGCTTTCTTT
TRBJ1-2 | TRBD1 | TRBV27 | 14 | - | CASSLSGQIYGYTF | TGTGCCAGCAGTTTATCGGGACAGATCTATGGCTACACCTTC
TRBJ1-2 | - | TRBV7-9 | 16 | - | CASSFWTASPNYGYTF | TGTGCCAGCAGCTTTTGGACAGCCTCCCCTAACTATGGCTACACCTTC
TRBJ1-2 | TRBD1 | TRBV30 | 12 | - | CACATGGGGYTF | TGTGCCTGTGCCACAGGGGGGGGTGGCTACACCTTC
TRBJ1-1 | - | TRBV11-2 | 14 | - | CASSIIAENTEAFF | TGTGCCAGCAGCATAATAGCAGAGAACACTGAAGCTTTCTTT
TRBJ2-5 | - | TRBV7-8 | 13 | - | CASSSGTRETQYF | TGTGCCAGCAGCTCCGGGACTCGAGAGACCCAGTACTTC
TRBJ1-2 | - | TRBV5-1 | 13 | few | CASSADGIYGYTF | TGCGCCAGCAGCGCAGACGGGATCTATGGCTACACCTTC
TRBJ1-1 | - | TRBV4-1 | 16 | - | CASSQDYGAESTEAFF | TGCGCCAGCAGCCAAGATTATGGGGCAGAGAGCACTGAAGCTTTCTTT
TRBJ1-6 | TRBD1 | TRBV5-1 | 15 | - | CAGSLTGGDNSPLHF | TGCGCCGGCAGCTTGACAGGGGGAGATAATTCACCCCTCCACTTT
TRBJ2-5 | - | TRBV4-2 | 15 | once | CASSPTIGVKETQYF | TGTGCCAGCAGCCCAACCATAGGGGTAAAGGAGACCCAGTACTTC
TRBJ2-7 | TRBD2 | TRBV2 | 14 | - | CASSGLAESYEQYF | TGTGCCAGCAGTGGACTAGCTGAGTCCTACGAGCAGTACTTC
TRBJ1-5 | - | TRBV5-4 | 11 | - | CASQPGQPQHF | TGTGCCAGCCAACCCGGTCAGCCCCAGCATTTT
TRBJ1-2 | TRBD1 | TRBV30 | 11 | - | CAWSTGTGYTF | TGTGCCTGGTCGACAGGGACGGGCTACACCTTC
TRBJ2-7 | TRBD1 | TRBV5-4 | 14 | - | CASSPGQGGYEQYF | TGTGCCAGCAGCCCGGGACAGGGGGGCTACGAGCAGTACTTC
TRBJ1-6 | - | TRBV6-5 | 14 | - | CASRRQDHNSPLHF | TGTGCCAGCAGACGACAGGACCACAATTCACCCCTCCACTTT
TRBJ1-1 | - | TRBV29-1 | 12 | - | CSVVFGVTEAFF | TGCAGCGTTGTTTTCGGGGTGACTGAAGCTTTCTTT
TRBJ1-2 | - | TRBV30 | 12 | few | CAWSSGDYGYTF | TGTGCCTGGAGTTCGGGGGACTATGGCTACACCTTC
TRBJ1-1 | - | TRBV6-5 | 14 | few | CASSQKPQASEAFF | TGTGCCAGCAGTCAAAAACCGCAGGCTTCTGAAGCTTTCTTT
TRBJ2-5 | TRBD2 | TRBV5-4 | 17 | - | CASSRTSGGTNQETQYF | TGTGCCAGCAGCCGGACTAGCGGGGGCACCAACCAAGAGACCCAGTACTTC
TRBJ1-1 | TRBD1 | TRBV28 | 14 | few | CASLGGGGNTEAFF | TGTGCCAGCCTCGGAGGGGGCGGTAACACTGAAGCTTTCTTT
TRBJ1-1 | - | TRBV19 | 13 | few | CASSIAQYTEAFF | TGTGCCAGTAGTATAGCACAGTACACTGAAGCTTTCTTT
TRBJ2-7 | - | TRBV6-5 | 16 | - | CASSYSKGGGSYEQYF | TGTGCCAGCAGTTACTCGAAGGGGGGAGGGTCCTACGAGCAGTACTTC
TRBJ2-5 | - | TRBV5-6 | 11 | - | CASSDAKTQYF | TGTGCCAGCAGCGATGCGAAGACCCAGTACTTC
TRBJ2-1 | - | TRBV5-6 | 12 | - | CASSLGAGEQFF | TGTGCCAGCAGCTTAGGAGCCGGTGAGCAGTTCTTC
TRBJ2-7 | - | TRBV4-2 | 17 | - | CASSPRSSGEGFSEQYF | TGTGCCAGCAGCCCCCGCTCGAGCGGAGAAGGGTTTAGCGAGCAGTACTTC
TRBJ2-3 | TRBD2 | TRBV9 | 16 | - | CASSVASGGAGDTQYF | TGTGCCAGCAGCGTAGCTAGCGGGGGGGCAGGAGATACGCAGTATTTT
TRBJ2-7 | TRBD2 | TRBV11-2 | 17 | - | CASSSGTSRWGSYEQYF | TGTGCCAGCAGCTCCGGGACTAGCCGATGGGGCTCCTACGAGCAGTACTTC
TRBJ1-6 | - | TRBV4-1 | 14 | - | CASSREDRDSPLHF | TGCGCCAGCAGCCGAGAGGACAGAGATTCACCCCTCCACTTT
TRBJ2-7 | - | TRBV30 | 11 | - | CAWQTGHEQYF | TGTGCCTGGCAGACAGGACACGAGCAGTACTTC
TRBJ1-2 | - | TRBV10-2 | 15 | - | CASSESYDRLYGYTF | TGCGCCAGCAGTGAGTCTTATGACAGGCTCTATGGCTACACCTTC
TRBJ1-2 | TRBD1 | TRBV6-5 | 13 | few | CASSYGQDYGYTF | TGTGCCAGCAGTTACGGACAGGACTATGGCTACACCTTC
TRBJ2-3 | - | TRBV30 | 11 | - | CAWTGLDTQYF | TGTGCCTGGACCGGACTTGATACGCAGTATTTT
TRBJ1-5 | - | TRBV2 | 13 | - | CASSGQANQPQHF | TGTGCCAGCAGTGGACAGGCCAATCAGCCCCAGCATTTT